This T cell receptor beta chain was captured by sequencing in a study of post-analysis software for immune sequencing data. Comment on this clonotype: The antigen is undetermined.

V was shortened by 4 bases and J by 2 bases, with 9 bases between the two germline ends. There are 13 residues in the CDR3. Every TCR beta cDNA library bore unique molecular identifiers. A single record per CDR3 protein comes from TCRdb applying MiXCR to the PCR reads. The sample shows about 460,000 distinct CDR3 sequences, approximately 45% of them seen only once. Study-level results: Higher frequency in patients than in controls was seen for about five TRBV segments, with TRBV5-6, TRBV5-1 and TRBV20-1 among them. Strong same-batch co-clustering of samples appeared with F measure clustering.

The V and J genes are TRBV12-3 or TRBV12-4 and TRBJ2-7; D gene unclear. Material for sequencing was blood. The TCR sequence derives from a girl between 5 and 17 years old with multiple sclerosis. In DNA form, the CDR3 reads TGTGCCAGCAGTTCCCCCTCCCCCTACGAGCAGTACTTC. It yields the protein CASSSPSPYEQYF.